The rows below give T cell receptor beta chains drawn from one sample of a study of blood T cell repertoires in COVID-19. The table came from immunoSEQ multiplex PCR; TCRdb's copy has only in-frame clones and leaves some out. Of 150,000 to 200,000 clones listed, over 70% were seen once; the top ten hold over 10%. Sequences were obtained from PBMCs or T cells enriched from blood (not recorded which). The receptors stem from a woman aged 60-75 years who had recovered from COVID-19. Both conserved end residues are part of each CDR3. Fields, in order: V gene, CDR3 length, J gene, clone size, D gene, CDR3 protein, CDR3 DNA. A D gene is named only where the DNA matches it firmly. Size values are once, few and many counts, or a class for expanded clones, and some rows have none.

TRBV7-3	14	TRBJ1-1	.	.	CASSLTTGNTEAFF	TGTGCCAGCAGCTTAACCACAGGAAACACTGAAGCTTTCTTT
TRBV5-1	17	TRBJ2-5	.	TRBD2	CASSFLGLAGGIETQYF	TGCGCCAGCAGCTTCCTCGGACTAGCGGGGGGTATTGAGACCCAGTACTTC
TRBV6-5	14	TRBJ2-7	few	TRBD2	CASRPSGGSYEQYF	TGTGCCAGCAGGCCTAGCGGCGGTTCCTACGAGCAGTACTTC
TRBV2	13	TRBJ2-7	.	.	CASNRDTSHEQYF	TGTGCCAGCAACCGGGACACGTCCCACGAGCAGTACTTC
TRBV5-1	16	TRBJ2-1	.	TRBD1	CASSLAPGQGMNEQFF	TGCGCCAGCAGCTTGGCCCCAGGACAGGGGATGAATGAGCAGTTCTTC
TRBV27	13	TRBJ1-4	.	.	CASSFPPGEKLFF	TGTGCCAGCAGTTTCCCTCCGGGTGAAAAACTGTTTTTT
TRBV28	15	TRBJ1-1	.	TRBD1	CASSGQGRPRAEAFF	TGTGCCAGCAGCGGACAGGGGAGGCCTAGGGCTGAAGCTTTCTTT
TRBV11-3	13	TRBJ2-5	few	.	CASSIGQSETQYF	TGTGCCAGCAGCATCGGACAGTCTGAGACCCAGTACTTC
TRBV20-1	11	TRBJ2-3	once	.	CSAIREYTQYF	TGCAGTGCTATCCGAGAATATACGCAGTATTTT
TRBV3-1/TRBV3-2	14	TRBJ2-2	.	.	CASSQDPFVSELFF	TGTGCCAGCAGCCAAGATCCGTTTGTGAGTGAGCTGTTTTTT
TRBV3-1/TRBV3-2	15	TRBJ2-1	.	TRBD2	CASSVGLANYNEQFF	TGTGCCAGCAGCGTTGGACTAGCGAATTACAATGAGCAGTTCTTC
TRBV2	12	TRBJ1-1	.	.	CASSDRWTEAFF	TGTGCCAGCAGTGACAGGTGGACTGAAGCTTTCTTT
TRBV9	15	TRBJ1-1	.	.	CASSPTWGVNTEAFF	TGTGCCAGCAGCCCGACGTGGGGGGTGAACACTGAAGCTTTCTTT
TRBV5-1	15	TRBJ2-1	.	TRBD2	CASSLVLAGGGEQFF	TGCGCCAGCAGCTTGGTTCTAGCGGGAGGAGGTGAGCAGTTCTTC
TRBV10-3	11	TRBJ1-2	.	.	CAINSDYGYTF	TGTGCCATCAATTCGGACTATGGCTACACCTTC
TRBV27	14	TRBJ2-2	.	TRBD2	CASPLGGSTGELFF	TGTGCCAGCCCCTTGGGGGGGAGCACCGGGGAGCTGTTTTTT
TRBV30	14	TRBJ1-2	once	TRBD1	CAWRFGQGVGGYTF	TGTGCCTGGAGATTTGGTCAGGGGGTAGGCGGCTACACCTTC
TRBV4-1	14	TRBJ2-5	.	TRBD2	CASSPWGGRETQYF	TGCGCCAGCAGCCCGTGGGGGGGGAGGGAGACCCAGTACTTC
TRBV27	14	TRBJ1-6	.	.	CASSLNRDKTPLHF	TGTGCCAGCAGTTTGAACAGGGACAAAACACCCCTCCACTTT
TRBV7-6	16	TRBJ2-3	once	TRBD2	CASSTIAGGLTDTQYF	TGTGCCAGCAGCACAATAGCGGGGGGCCTCACAGATACGCAGTATTTT
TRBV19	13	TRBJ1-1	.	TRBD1	CASTARGLTEAFF	TGTGCCAGTACCGCCAGGGGGCTTACTGAAGCTTTCTTT
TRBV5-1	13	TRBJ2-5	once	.	CASSVGRQETQYF	TGCGCCAGCAGCGTCGGCAGGCAAGAGACCCAGTACTTC
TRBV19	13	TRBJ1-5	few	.	CASSISSNQPQHF	TGTGCCAGTAGTATTAGCAGCAATCAGCCCCAGCATTTT
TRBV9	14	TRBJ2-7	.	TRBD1	CASSVATGGYEQYF	TGTGCCAGCAGCGTAGCTACAGGGGGCTACGAGCAGTACTTC
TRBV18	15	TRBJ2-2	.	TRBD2	CASSPTAAGVGELFF	TGTGCCAGCTCACCAACTGCCGCGGGGGTCGGGGAGCTGTTTTTT
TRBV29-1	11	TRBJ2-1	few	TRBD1	CSVVGGHEQFF	TGCAGCGTTGTAGGGGGCCATGAGCAGTTCTTC
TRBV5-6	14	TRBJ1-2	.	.	CASSFAGRRYGYTF	TGTGCCAGCAGCTTCGCAGGGAGGAGGTATGGCTACACCTTC
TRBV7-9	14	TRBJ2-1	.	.	CASSLVVRGTEQFF	TGTGCCAGCAGCTTAGTGGTTCGGGGAACGGAGCAGTTCTTC
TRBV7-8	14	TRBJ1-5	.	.	CASSSGLSNQPQHF	TGTGCCAGCAGCTCTGGACTGAGCAATCAGCCCCAGCATTTT
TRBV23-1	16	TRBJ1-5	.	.	CASSQCGAGGNQPQHF	TGCGCCAGCAGTCAGTGTGGGGCAGGGGGCAATCAGCCCCAGCATTTT
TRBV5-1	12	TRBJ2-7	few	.	CASSPSGVEQYF	TGCGCCAGCAGCCCCTCGGGGGTCGAGCAGTACTTC
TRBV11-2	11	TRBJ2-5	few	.	CASSLLETQYF	TGTGCCAGCAGCTTACTAGAGACCCAGTACTTC
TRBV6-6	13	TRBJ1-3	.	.	CASKSLPGNTIYF	TGTGCCAGCAAGAGCCTTCCTGGAAACACCATATATTTT
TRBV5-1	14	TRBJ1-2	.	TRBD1	CASTPFPGTDGYTF	TGCGCCAGCACCCCCTTCCCCGGGACAGATGGCTACACCTTC
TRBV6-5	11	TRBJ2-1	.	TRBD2	CASRERGLQFF	TGTGCCAGCAGGGAGAGGGGACTACAGTTCTTC
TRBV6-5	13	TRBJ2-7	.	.	CASIKDGTYEQYF	TGTGCCAGCATTAAAGACGGGACCTACGAGCAGTACTTC
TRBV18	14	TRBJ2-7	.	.	CASSVSQAPYEQYF	TGTGCCAGCTCCGTCTCCCAGGCGCCCTACGAGCAGTACTTC
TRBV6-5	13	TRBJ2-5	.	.	CASSRQIQETQYF	TGTGCCAGCAGCCGACAGATCCAAGAGACCCAGTACTTC
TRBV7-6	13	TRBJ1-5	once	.	CASSTQQGQPQHF	TGTGCCAGCAGCACACAACAGGGTCAGCCCCAGCATTTT
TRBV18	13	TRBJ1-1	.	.	CASSPTQRTEAFF	TGTGCCAGCTCTCCGACCCAGCGGACTGAAGCTTTCTTT
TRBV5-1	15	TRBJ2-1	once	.	CASTAVRAHYNEQFF	TGCGCCAGCACTGCCGTGCGGGCCCACTACAATGAGCAGTTCTTC
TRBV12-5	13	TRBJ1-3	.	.	CASVADSGNTIYF	TGTGCTAGTGTGGCCGACTCTGGAAACACCATATATTTT
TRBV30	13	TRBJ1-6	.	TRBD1	CAWRDRVNSPLHF	TGTGCCTGGAGGGACAGGGTTAATTCACCCCTCCACTTT
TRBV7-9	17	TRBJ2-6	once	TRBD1	CASSPQGVSFGANVLTF	TGTGCCAGCAGCCCACAGGGGGTTAGCTTTGGGGCCAACGTCCTGACTTTC
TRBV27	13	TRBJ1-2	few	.	CASSLSRGYGYTF	TGTGCCAGCAGTTTGTCGCGGGGATATGGCTACACCTTC
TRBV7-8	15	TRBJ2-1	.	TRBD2	CASSLVSLAGPEQFF	TGTGCCAGCAGCTTAGTTTCCCTAGCGGGGCCTGAGCAGTTCTTC
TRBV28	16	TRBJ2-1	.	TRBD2	CASSFVLAGGVDEQFF	TGTGCCAGCAGTTTCGTTCTCGCGGGAGGGGTGGATGAGCAGTTCTTC
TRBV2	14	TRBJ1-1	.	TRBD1	CASRGDSLNTEAFF	TGTGCCAGCAGGGGGGACAGCTTGAACACTGAAGCTTTCTTT
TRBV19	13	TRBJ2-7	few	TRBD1	CASSRDRSYEQYF	TGTGCCAGTAGTCGGGACAGGTCCTACGAGCAGTACTTC
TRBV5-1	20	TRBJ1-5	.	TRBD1	CASSYLSPGQGARGNQPQHF	TGCGCCAGCAGCTACCTAAGCCCGGGACAGGGGGCAAGAGGCAATCAGCCCCAGCATTTT
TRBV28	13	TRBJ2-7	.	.	CASSNPGTYEQYF	TGTGCCAGCAGCAACCCCGGGACCTACGAGCAGTACTTC
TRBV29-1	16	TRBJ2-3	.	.	CSVEDPLAPSTDTQYF	TGCAGCGTTGAAGATCCCCTAGCCCCTAGCACAGATACGCAGTATTTT
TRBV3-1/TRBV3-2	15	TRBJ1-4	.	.	CASSRPQGSNEKLFF	TGTGCCAGCAGCCGCCCTCAGGGGTCTAATGAAAAACTGTTTTTT
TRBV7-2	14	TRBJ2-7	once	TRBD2	CASSPSSGPREQYF	TGTGCCAGCAGTCCTTCTAGCGGTCCACGTGAGCAGTACTTC
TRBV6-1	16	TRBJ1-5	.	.	CASSESPYSYNQPQHF	TGTGCCAGCAGTGAAAGCCCTTACAGTTACAATCAGCCCCAGCATTTT